The clone carrying this T cell receptor beta chain turned up a few times. These data are taken from a study of blood T cell repertoires in COVID-19. On the study more broadly: Specimens from acute and convalescent COVID-19 originated in the United States, Italy and Spain. The cDNA or gDNA used as material had been derived from T cells, B-cell-depleted T cells, or PBMCs.

CDR3 size: 16 residues. Looked up from germline, CDR1 is MNHNS and CDR2 is SASEGT. Trimming took 2 bases from V and 8 from J; bases not matched to a gene: 10. Original handling: From reference gene primer amplification, estimates of nucleated cell counts were derived. Data came from immunoSEQ multiplex PCR; TCRdb stores just in-frame clones and leaves some out. V, J and clone size are taken as reported in that table, and D and trimming were inferred from the DNA itself. The data hold 91,000 or so clones, with about 86% observed a single time. Sequencing was done on a sample of peripheral blood. The rearrangement uses TRBV6-1 and TRBJ1-2; TRBD1 agrees at 11 bases. This clonotype was sampled from a human donor in a cohort sampled during active COVID-19. The CDR3 reads CASSESRGQGAGGYTF. The CDR3, as DNA: TGTGCCAGCAGTGAATCTAGAGGACAGGGGGCAGGGGGCTACACCTTC.